This passage covers 8 T cell receptor beta chains from one sample sequenced in a study of vaccination effects on CD4 cells after COVID-19. Following culture for 9 to 11 days, CD4+ T cells were isolated. Participants received two doses of either the BNT162b2 or mRNA-1273 vaccine. TCRdb keeps only in-frame clones here, not all; method: immunoSEQ multiplex PCR. The sample includes more than 60,000 clones, 70% to 75% of them seen just once. Their recognized antigens are unknown. The sample in question was CD4+ T cells from PBMCs cultured without peptide, obtained after COVID-19 vaccination. Receptors were obtained from a human donor who received a COVID-19 vaccine.

This clone was counted between two and nine times. The rearrangement links TRBV27 to TRBJ2-2, with 9 bases identical to TRBD1. The ends lost 6 bases at V and 3 bases at J; junction bases unmatched: 5. CDR1 and CDR2 from the germline V gene are MNHEY and SMNVEV (reference sequence). This CDR3 is built from 15 residues. The DNA for the CDR3 is TGTGCCAGCAGAAACAGGGGGCGGGACACCGGGGAGCTGTTTTTT. It translates to CASRNRGRDTGELFF.

The chain joins TRBV18 to TRBJ1-6; TRBD1 matches 10 bases. Unmatched junction bases numbered 8, after V lost 3 bases and J lost 6 bases. This CDR3 contains 17 residues. Germline V gives CDR1 KGHSH, CDR2 LQKENI. This chain's CDR3 is CASSPGRQGARNSPLHF. In DNA form, the CDR3 reads TGTGCCAGCTCACCGGGAAGACAGGGGGCTCGTAATTCACCCCTCCACTTT.

The chain recombines TRBV6-1 with TRBJ1-2, with a tentative D call TRBD1 (6 bases). V lost 3 bases and J 2 bases, leaving 7 bases between the germline ends. From germline, CDR1 is MNHNS and CDR2 SASEGT. The CDR3 has 13 residues. CDR3 in amino acids: CASSDTGNYGYTF. CDR3 DNA sequence: TGTGCCAGCAGTGATACAGGGAACTATGGCTACACCTTC.

The rearrangement links TRBV5-6 to TRBJ2-1; 12 bases map to TRBD2. Trimming cost V 4 bases and J 5 bases; bases outside gene matches: 7. This CDR3 region has 16 residues. From germline, CDR1 is SGHDT and CDR2 YYEEEE. For the CDR3, the DNA is TGTGCCAGCAGCCGGACGACTAGCGGGGGAAACAATGAGCAGTTCTTC. It codes for CASSRTTSGGNNEQFF.

This chain links TRBV9 with TRBJ2-4; D assignment may be TRBD1 or TRBD2 (5 bases each). Germline V gene lookup returns CDR1 SGDLS and CDR2 YYNGEE. The V and J ends lost 4 bases and 6 bases respectively, with 20 bases between them. The CDR3 runs to 16 residues. CDR3 nucleotide sequence: TGTGCCAGCAGCCCCGACCGTGCAGGGACCATAAACATTCAGTACTTC. This sequence encodes CASSPDRAGTINIQYF. The variable domain in full, with the rest retrieved from reference TRBV9 and TRBJ2-4, is DSGVTQTPKHLITATGQRVTLRCSPRSGDLSVYWYQQSLDQGLQFLIQYYNGEERAKGNILERFSAQQFPDLHSELNLSSLELGDSALYFCASSPDRAGTINIQYFGAGTRLSVL.

This clone appeared a single time. The chain is built from TRBV2 and TRBJ2-4, with TRBD1 matching over 9 bases. V lost 5 bases, J lost 1 base, and 9 bases stayed unmatched. The length of the CDR3 is 17 residues. CDR1 SNHLY and CDR2 FYNNEI come from the germline V gene. The CDR3 protein is CASSIRQGDIAKNIQYF. The DNA of the CDR3 is TGTGCCAGCAGTATACGACAGGGGGACATCGCCAAAAACATTCAGTACTTC. Full variable domain (rest looked up from reference TRBV2 and TRBJ2-4): EPEVTQTPSHQVTQMGQEVILRCVPISNHLYFYWYRQILGQKVEFLVSFYNNEISEKSEIFDDQFSVERPDGSNFTLKIRSTKLEDSAMYFCASSIRQGDIAKNIQYFGAGTRLSVL.

CDR3 sequence: CASSLVGNGNQPQHF. The CDR3, as DNA: TGTGCCAGCAGCTTGGTGGGCAACGGCAATCAGCCCCAGCATTTT. The chain has TRBV5-5 and TRBJ1-5; D unclear. Trimming took off 0 bases at V and 2 bases at J, with 9 bases between the two ends. Germline V CDR1 and CDR2: SGHKS, YYEKEE (reference sequence). The CDR3 is 15 residues long.

This rearrangement joins TRBV6-1 to TRBJ2-7; 8 bases agree with TRBD1. The CDR3 consists of 14 residues. V lost 2 bases and J lost 5; bases outside the gene matches: 5. The germline V gene encodes CDR1 MNHNS and CDR2 SASEGT. The CDR3 DNA reads as TGTGCCAGCAGTGAATTCGGACAGGGCGACGAGCAGTACGTC. Protein: CASSEFGQGDEQYV.